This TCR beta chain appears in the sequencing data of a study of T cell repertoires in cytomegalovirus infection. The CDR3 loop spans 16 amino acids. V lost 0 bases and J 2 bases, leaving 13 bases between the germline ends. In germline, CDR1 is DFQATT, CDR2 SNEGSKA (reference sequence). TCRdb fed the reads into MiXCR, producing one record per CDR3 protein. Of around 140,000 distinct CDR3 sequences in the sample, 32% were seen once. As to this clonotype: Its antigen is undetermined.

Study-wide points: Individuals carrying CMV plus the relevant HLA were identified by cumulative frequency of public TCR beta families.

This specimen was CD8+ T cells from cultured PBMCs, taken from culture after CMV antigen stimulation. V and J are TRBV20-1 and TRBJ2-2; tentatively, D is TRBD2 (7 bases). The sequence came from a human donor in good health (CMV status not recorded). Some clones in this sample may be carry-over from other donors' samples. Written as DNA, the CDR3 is TGCAGTGCTAGAGATTTGCGGGGGCCTAACACCGGGGAGCTGTTTTTT. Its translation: CSARDLRGPNTGELFF.